The T cell receptor (beta chain) described here comes from a study of T cell changes during pregnancy in multiple sclerosis. Losses at the gene ends were 2 bases for V and 9 bases for J; bases not matched to a gene: 5. CDR3 length equals 14 residues. In germline, CDR1 is MNHEY, CDR2 SMNVEV (reference sequence). Produced via immunoSEQ multiplex PCR; TCRdb's table is partial and in-frame only. This table has over 45,000 clones, just under 90% appearing once. The sample in question was CD4+ T cells from peripheral blood mononuclear cells, obtained in the first trimester of pregnancy. This receptor was obtained from a female donor with multiple sclerosis, enrolled in a pregnancy study. The gene calls are TRBV27 and TRBJ1-4, with 8 bases aligning to TRBD1. CDR3: CASSLGQGAQKLFF. CDR3 nucleotides: TGTGCCAGCAGTTTAGGGCAGGGGGCGCAAAAACTGTTTTTT.